The source of this T cell receptor beta chain is a study of CD8 T cells in Susac syndrome. The trim removed 4 bases at V and 6 bases at J, leaving 6 bases unmatched. In germline, CDR1 is SGHRS, CDR2 YFSETQ. This CDR3 is built from 13 residues. Peripheral blood CD8+ and CD4+ T cells were profiled by TCR beta sequencing. Control patients had untreated stable or active relapsing-remitting multiple sclerosis by revised McDonald criteria. Bulk CD8+ and CD4+ cells came from magnetic negative isolation; CD8+ TEMRA by FACS. Reverse transcription of 0.5 to 1 ug RNA used random hexamers. It was immunoSEQ multiplex PCR that amplified TCR beta CDR3 across 54 Vbeta and 13 Jbeta. TCRdb analysed the immunoSEQ multiplex PCR reads with MiXCR anew, one entry per CDR3 protein. The repertoire holds 200,000 or so distinct CDR3 sequences, with over 90% as singletons.

The sample comprised CD4+ T cells from PBMCs. The clonotype comes from a human donor with multiple sclerosis. The gene calls are TRBV5-1 and TRBJ2-7; TRBD2 agrees at 8 bases. The CDR3: CASSSGLAGEQYF. The CDR3, as DNA: TGCGCCAGCAGCAGCGGACTAGCCGGCGAGCAGTACTTC.